This TCR beta chain was identified in a study of blood T cell repertoires in COVID-19. Assay used: immunoSEQ multiplex PCR; TCRdb lists only in-frame clones, some missing. Among 130,000 to 150,000 clones listed, 85% to 90% were seen once. Looked up from germline, CDR1 is ENHRY and CDR2 is SYGVKD. Trimming took 5 bases from V and 7 from J; bases not matched to a gene: 9. This CDR3 has 14 amino acids. This clone was seen a single time. Sequencing used peripheral blood. V and J are TRBV10-3 and TRBJ2-7, with 9 bases fitting TRBD2. This TCR was sampled from a woman aged 60-75 years with active COVID-19. CDR3 residues: CAISTTSGDSEQYF. The CDR3 nucleotides are TGTGCCATCAGTACGACTAGCGGAGATAGTGAGCAGTACTTC.